This T cell receptor (beta chain) emerged from a study of Ad26.COV2.S vaccination and SARS-CoV-2 variants. In the study overall: In the COV1001 trial, the donor was in the Ad26.COV2.S arm. By the intramuscular route, Ad26.COV2.S was given once, or twice 56 days apart.

The treatment is: approximately 18 received Ad26.COV2.S at low or high dose, single or two shots; 5 received placebo; per-sample allocation not given. The samples were gathered on day 63 after the first injection of vaccine or placebo. Study outcomes and limitations: Vaccine and placebo recipients had comparable breadth of non-spike TCRs.

Profiled with immunoSEQ multiplex PCR; TCRdb holds only in-frame clones, not every one. The sample yields about 350,000 clones, around 83% seen once. Regarding this clone: Its specificity is not known.

This CDR3 is 16 amino acids long. The ends were cut back, 1 base at V and 7 bases at J, with 17 bases in the middle. CDR1 and CDR2 from the germline V gene are LNHDA and SQIVND (reference sequence). The sequencing here drew on peripheral blood, taken in a trial of Ad26.COV2.S vaccine versus placebo. V gene TRBV19 combines with J gene TRBJ2-4, with a tentative D call TRBD2 (5 bases). The sequence came from a person aged 18 to 65 who received the Ad26.COV2.S COVID-19 vaccine or a placebo. CDR3 bases: TGTGCCAGTAGTATAGTGGACGGCCACCCGGGGAACATTCAGTACTTC. It codes for CASSIVDGHPGNIQYF.